What follows are 18 T cell receptor beta chains derived from one specimen sequenced in a study of blood T cell repertoires in COVID-19. TCRdb's copy holds only in-frame clones and misses some; the assay was immunoSEQ multiplex PCR. The sample has roughly 220,000 clones, around 87% seen once. The source material was PBMCs or T cells enriched from blood (not recorded which). Receptors originate from a woman aged 18 to 35 in a cohort exposed to, infected with or recovered from COVID-19 (not recorded which).

A single count supports this clone. V gene TRBV11-3 combines with J gene TRBJ2-7, with D perhaps TRBD1 (5 bases). Germline V lookup: CDR1 SGHNT, CDR2 YENEEA. V gave up 3 bases and J gave up 2 bases, with 11 bases separating them. The CDR3 loop spans 14 amino acids. The CDR3 DNA reads TGTGCCAGCAGCTTTGGACACAAACCCTACGAGCAGTACTTC. Translated, it gives CASSFGHKPYEQYF.

The rearrangement joins TRBV11-1 to TRBJ1-1; TRBD1 matches at 11 bases. The germline gives CDR1 SGHAT, CDR2 FQDESV (reference sequence). V was clipped by 4 bases and J by 3 bases; unmatched bases: 7. The CDR3 totals 16 residues. CDR3 sequence reads: CASSSSGTGGYTEAFF. As DNA, the CDR3 is TGTGCCAGCAGCTCAAGCGGGACAGGGGGTTACACTGAAGCTTTCTTT.

V and J are TRBV9 and TRBJ2-5; TRBD1 aligns across 7 bases. The J segment lost 1 base and the V segment lost 4 bases, leaving 4 bases of the junction unmatched. Germline CDR1 SGDLS, CDR2 YYNGEE. This CDR3 spans 14 amino acids. CDR3 region: CASSPGTAQETQYF. Here the CDR3 DNA reads TGTGCCAGCAGCCCTGGGACAGCCCAAGAGACCCAGTACTTC.

The chain recombines TRBV19 with TRBJ1-5; D is possibly TRBD1 (5 bases). Germline loops: CDR1 LNHDA, CDR2 SQIVND (reference sequence). With 3 bases removed from V and 6 bases from J, the gap between germline ends came to 15 bases. This CDR3 is 15 amino acids long. This CDR3 is CASSIGGAQVQPQHF. CDR3 coding DNA: TGTGCCAGTAGTATCGGAGGGGCGCAGGTTCAGCCCCAGCATTTT. Drawing the rest from reference TRBV19 and TRBJ1-5, the complete variable domain is DGGITQSPKYLFRKEGQNVTLSCEQNLNHDAMYWYRQDPGQGLRLIYYSQIVNDFQKGDIAEGYSVSREKKESFPLTVTSAQKNPTAFYLCASSIGGAQVQPQHFGDGTRLSIL.

V and J are TRBV5-1 and TRBJ1-4; D uncertain. The CDR3 length is 13 residues. The V gene's germline CDR1 is SGHRS and CDR2 YFSETQ. Trimming took off 1 base at V and 5 bases at J, with 6 bases between the two ends. Here the CDR3 reads CASSLPENEKLFF. The CDR3 DNA reads TGCGCCAGCAGCTTGCCGGAGAATGAAAAACTGTTTTTT.

The CDR3 sequence: CASSPASGAYNEQFF. The DNA for the CDR3 is TGTGCCAGCAGCCCAGCTAGCGGGGCCTACAATGAGCAGTTCTTC. This chain uses TRBV3-1 (or the pseudogene TRBV3-2) with TRBJ2-1; 9 nucleotides line up with TRBD2. The CDR3 contains 15 residues. In germline, CDR1 is LGHDT, CDR2 YNNKEL (reference sequence). V shed 4 bases, J shed 2 bases, and the junction held 3 bases outside the gene matches.

In nucleotides, the CDR3 is TGTGCCAGCAGCTTAAGGACAGGGGGCAGGAGCTCTGGAAACACCATATATTTT. This gives the protein CASSLRTGGRSSGNTIYF. The genes are TRBV13 and TRBJ1-3, with 11 positions matching TRBD1. After removal of 2 bases from V and 0 bases from J, the junction contained 6 bases not matched to a gene. Germline V CDR1 and CDR2: PRHDT, FYEKMQ (reference sequence). The CDR3 sequence is 18 residues long.

The chain carries TRBV20-1 and TRBJ1-1, with D unresolved. Per germline, CDR1 DFQATT and CDR2 SNEGSKA (reference sequence). Trimming cost V 3 bases and J 7 bases, with 12 bases left between them. CDR3 length equals 12 residues. In DNA, the CDR3 is TGCAGTGCTAGTACCCCGGCGGGTGAAGCTTTCTTT. It yields the protein CSASTPAGEAFF.

This clone showed up just a few times. The gene calls are TRBV30 and TRBJ2-7; D might be TRBD1 (6 bases). Germline-derived CDR1 and CDR2 are GTSNPN and SVGIG (reference sequence). The CDR3 covers 11 residues. The V end was cut by 5 bases, the J end by 3 bases, with 8 bases between. The CDR3, as DNA: TGTGCCTGGCAGGGGTACTACGAGCAGTACTTC. Residues: CAWQGYYEQYF.

The CDR3 sequence is CASSYLAATDTQYF. CDR3 nucleotide sequence: TGTGCCAGTAGTTACCTAGCGGCCACAGATACGCAGTATTTT. The chain employs TRBV19 and TRBJ2-3; 7 positions agree with TRBD2. CDR1 is LNHDA, CDR2 SQIVND, per germline (reference sequence). V lost 5 bases to trimming and J lost 2 bases; unmatched junction nucleotides: 4. The CDR3 totals 14 residues.

V is TRBV7-9 and J is TRBJ2-2; D not resolved. The V gene lost 6 bases and the J gene lost 6 bases, with 11 bases spanning the gap. Germline CDR1 and CDR2: SEHNR and FQNEAQ (reference sequence). The CDR3 spans 13 residues. In DNA form, the CDR3 reads TGTGCCAGCAGTTATGTAGAGGCCGGGGAGCTGTTTTTT. Protein sequence: CASSYVEAGELFF.

The chain has TRBV2 and TRBJ2-5; 7 bases match TRBD1. J lost 3 bases, V lost 6 bases, and 10 bases had no gene match. CDR1 SNHLY and CDR2 FYNNEI come from the germline V gene. This CDR3 is 15 amino acids long. DNA of the CDR3: TGTGCCAGCAGGGGGTTGACAGGGACCAAAGAGACCCAGTACTTC. This gives the protein CASRGLTGTKETQYF.

The rearrangement joins TRBV14 to TRBJ1-1, with TRBD1 matching 8 bases. Looked up from germline, CDR1 is SGHDN and CDR2 is FVKESK. Trimming at V came to 1 base and at J to 3 bases, leaving 4 bases not matched to a gene. CDR3 length: 15 residues. The CDR3 DNA reads TGTGCCAGCAGCCAAGGGACAGGGAGGTACACTGAAGCTTTCTTT. Amino acids: CASSQGTGRYTEAFF.

The rearrangement uses TRBV7-8 and TRBJ2-2; TRBD2 aligns across 8 bases. With V trimmed by 4 bases and J by 1 base, 8 bases remained unmatched. This CDR3 has 17 amino acids. CDR1 and CDR2 from the germline V gene are SGHVS and FQNEAQ. CDR3 sequence (DNA): TGTGCCAGCAGCTCGACCCTGGCGGGGGGGAACACCGGGGAGCTGTTTTTT. Amino acid sequence: CASSSTLAGGNTGELFF.

J is TRBJ2-3 and V is TRBV11-3; D perhaps matches TRBD2 (5 bases). Deletions cut 6 bases from V and 4 bases from J, with 26 bases between. The CDR3 runs to 18 residues. The germline CDR1 and CDR2 sequences are SGHNT and YENEEA. CDR3 DNA: TGTGCCAGCAGTTCACCGGTGGATATAGCTCGAGGGCCAGATACGCAGTATTTT. This gives the protein CASSSPVDIARGPDTQYF.

This chain uses TRBV5-1 with TRBJ2-5, with a weak D call TRBD2 (5 bases). The CDR3 totals 13 residues. Germline assignment: CDR1 SGHRS and CDR2 YFSETQ. V dropped 2 bases and J dropped 2 bases, with 7 bases sitting between them. CDR3: CASSFGGQETQYF. The CDR3 bases are TGCGCCAGCAGCTTCGGCGGGCAAGAGACCCAGTACTTC.

The V call is TRBV19, the J call TRBJ1-2, with 10 bases aligning to TRBD1. Trimming removed 5 bases from V and 4 bases from J; junction bases left unmatched: 4. Germline V gene sequence: CDR1 LNHDA, CDR2 SQIVND (reference sequence). The CDR3 spans 14 residues. Here the CDR3 DNA reads TGTGCCAGTAGTTCTGGGACAGGGGCCTATGGCTACACCTTC. The encoded protein is CASSSGTGAYGYTF.

A single count supports this clone. The CDR3: CASSEPFLGTGELFF. CDR3 nucleotides: TGTGCCAGCAGTGAGCCTTTCCTCGGCACCGGGGAGCTGTTTTTT. The V call is TRBV6-1, the J call TRBJ2-2; the D is unclear. Between the trimmed V and J ends, which lost 3 bases and 4 bases, there was a span of 12 bases. This CDR3 is built from 15 residues. Germline CDR1 MNHNS, CDR2 SASEGT.